These 15 T cell receptor beta chains came from one sample sequenced in a study of blood T cell repertoires in COVID-19 (dated by TCRdb to the early 2020s). Libraries were prepared through the immunoSEQ multiplex PCR assay. The table comes from immuneACCESS by way of TCRdb, which keeps in-frame sequences with V and J called. Part of the clones is missing from these tables; in studies checked, under half for an unresolved V gene and the rest for unknown reasons. For this sample the table gives about 90,000 clones, of which around 90% were detected only once. The biggest ten clones account for approximately 3.6% of the sample. Material for sequencing was peripheral blood. The receptors were gathered from a woman aged 65 to 85 with acute or convalescent COVID-19.

The rearrangement uses TRBV6-2 or TRBV6-3 and TRBJ1-2; D unresolved. Germline V lookup: CDR1 MNHEY, CDR2 SVGEGT. V lost 2 bases to trimming and J lost 0 bases, with 13 bases between them. The CDR3 is made up of 16 amino acids. CDR3 DNA sequence: TGTGCCAGCAGTTACGTAGGCAGGCCAACTAACTATGGCTACACCTTC. Amino acids: CASSYVGRPTNYGYTF.

The chain couples TRBV30 to TRBJ1-6; 10 bases fit TRBD1. The germline CDR1 and CDR2 sequences are GTSNPN and SVGIG (reference sequence). The CDR3 has 17 amino acids. With V trimmed by 0 bases and J by 8 bases, 10 bases remained unmatched. The chain's CDR3 is CAWSVLEVGTGDSPLHF. The CDR3 bases are TGTGCCTGGAGTGTACTTGAAGTCGGGACAGGGGATTCACCCCTCCACTTT.

V gene TRBV6-2 or TRBV6-3 combines with J gene TRBJ2-5; possible D gene TRBD1, 6 bases. There are 13 residues in the CDR3. The germline CDR1 and CDR2 sequences are MNHEY and SVGEGT. V lost 5 bases, J lost 5 bases, and 12 bases lay in between. In DNA, the CDR3 is TGTGCCAGCAGTCCCAGGGGCGCGGAGACCCAGTACTTC. This sequence encodes CASSPRGAETQYF.

J is TRBJ1-5 and V is TRBV28; weak D call: TRBD1 (5 bases). Germline V gene sequence: CDR1 MDHEN, CDR2 SYDVKM. V lost 5 bases to trimming and J lost 3 bases, with 17 bases between them. The CDR3 sequence is 16 residues long. The CDR3: CASSPPTDSINQPQHF. The CDR3 coding sequence is TGTGCCAGCAGTCCACCAACCGACAGTATCAATCAGCCCCAGCATTTT.

This chain links TRBV30 with TRBJ1-1, with a weak D call TRBD1 (6 bases). This CDR3 is built from 13 residues. CDR1 is GTSNPN, CDR2 SVGIG, per germline (reference sequence). The germline V and J ends were trimmed by 4 bases and 5 bases, with 14 bases remaining between them. The CDR3 region has the DNA TGTGCCTGGATTACTAGAGGGGGAACTGAAGCTTTCTTT. Amino acids: CAWITRGGTEAFF.

The rearrangement links TRBV2 to TRBJ1-1; D is unclear. Between the trimmed V and J ends, which lost 0 bases and 7 bases, there was a span of 6 bases. The CDR3 length is 12 residues. Germline CDR1 SNHLY, CDR2 FYNNEI. CDR3 in amino acids: CASSEARGEAFF. DNA for the CDR3: TGTGCCAGCAGTGAAGCGCGGGGTGAAGCTTTCTTT.

V gene TRBV4-1 combines with J gene TRBJ2-7; 8 bases match TRBD1. The CDR3 length is 15 residues. Trimming removed 1 base from V and 6 bases from J; junction bases left unmatched: 8. CDR1 is MGHRA, CDR2 YSYEKL, per germline. CDR3 in DNA: TGCGCCAGCAGCCAAGTTCCCCAGGGGGCCGGCGAGCAGTACTTC. This codes for CASSQVPQGAGEQYF.

The sample holds a few counts of this clone. The CDR3 region has the DNA TGTGCCAGCAGCCAAGAGGGCACTGCCTCTGGAAACACCATATATTTT. This codes for CASSQEGTASGNTIYF. V and J are TRBV4-2 and TRBJ1-3; no definite D call. This CDR3 has 16 residues. V was trimmed by 0 bases and J by 0 bases, leaving 9 bases between them. Germline CDR1 is LGHNA and CDR2 is YNFKEQ.

This clone was observed once. The chain recombines TRBV29-1 with TRBJ1-4, with 7 bases matching TRBD1. The CDR3 is made up of 14 amino acids. Germline V gene lookup returns CDR1 SQVTM and CDR2 ANQGSEA. The V gene end was trimmed by 6 bases and the J gene end by 0 bases; junction bases not matched to a gene: 4. CDR3 loop: CSVQGGSTNEKLFF. The DNA for the CDR3 is TGCAGCGTCCAGGGGGGATCAACTAATGAAAAACTGTTTTTT.

The V and J genes are TRBV7-6 and TRBJ2-2; TRBD2 matches 10 bases. The CDR3 runs to 17 residues. CDR1 is SGHVS and CDR2 is FNYEAQ in the germline V gene. J lost 5 bases, V lost 5 bases, and 11 bases had no gene match. The CDR3 is CASSHSSGGAGTGELFF. The CDR3 DNA reads as TGTGCCAGCAGCCACAGCAGCGGGGGGGCCGGTACCGGGGAGCTGTTTTTT.

The gene calls are TRBV6-5 and TRBJ1-1; D perhaps matches TRBD1 (5 bases). The length of the CDR3 is 14 residues. CDR1 and CDR2 from the germline V gene are MNHEY and SVGAGI. Trimming left V 5 bases short and J 6 bases short, with 16 bases between. DNA of the CDR3: TGTGCCAGCAGTCCTTTAGAAGGAGGGGCTGAAGCTTTCTTT. It is translated as CASSPLEGGAEAFF.

The rearrangement uses TRBV3-1 (or the pseudogene TRBV3-2) and TRBJ2-4, with 11 bases lining up with TRBD1. The length of the CDR3 is 13 residues. Germline CDR1 reads LGHDT; CDR2 reads YNNKEL (reference sequence). V trimming: 10 bases; J trimming: 5 bases; junction bases outside the gene matches: 4. The CDR3, as DNA: TGTGCCACTCGGACAGGGGGCGAAAACATTCAGTACTTC. Protein sequence: CATRTGGENIQYF.

This chain links TRBV5-4 with TRBJ2-3; TRBD1 might be the D (6 bases). The ends were cut back, 4 bases at V and 6 bases at J, with 15 bases in the middle. The germline CDR1 and CDR2 sequences are SGHNT and YYREEE (reference sequence). The CDR3 spans 14 residues. The CDR3 loop reads CASSDRTRGDTQYF. The CDR3 DNA follows: TGTGCCAGCAGCGACAGGACCAGAGGGGATACGCAGTATTTT.

This chain links TRBV11-2 with TRBJ1-1; D uncertain. CDR1 and CDR2 (germline): SGHAT, FQNNGV. CDR3 length equals 13 residues. V lost 6 bases and J lost 6, with 14 bases in between. DNA for the CDR3: TGTGCCAGCAGATCAAACATTGGGCCTGAAGCTTTCTTT. Its translation: CASRSNIGPEAFF.

This clone was observed a single time. The V call is TRBV28, the J call TRBJ1-5, with 8 bases fitting TRBD1. The germline gives CDR1 MDHEN, CDR2 SYDVKM. J gave up 5 bases and V 6 bases, and 3 bases lay outside the gene matches. This CDR3 has 13 amino acids. CDR3 in amino acids: CASRRGQDQPQHF. The CDR3 DNA follows: TGTGCCAGCAGGCGGGGACAGGATCAGCCCCAGCATTTT.